This TCR beta chain originates from a study of patients and donors after allogeneic stem cell transplantation. This clonotype was seen many times. Trimming shortened V by 7 bases and J by 4 bases, and 16 bases separated the two germline ends. The CDR3 extends over 14 amino acids. The V gene's germline CDR1 is LGHDT and CDR2 YNNKEL (reference sequence). TCRdb analysed the RT-PCR reads with MiXCR anew, one entry per CDR3 protein. The top ten clones hold about 9.9% of a sample with roughly 250,000 distinct CDR3 sequences, over 12% of them seen once. The genes are TRBV3-1 and TRBJ1-1, with D perhaps TRBD1 (6 bases). This TCR was recovered from a human donor who was either an allogeneic HSCT recipient or a stem cell or donor lymphocyte infusion donor (not recorded which). It is not recorded whose cells these are; they may come from a transplant donor. The sequencing input was blood, either unsorted or a sorted T cell fraction (not recorded which). CDR3 bases: TGTGCCAGCAAGTCAGGGGCAGGGTCCACTGAAGCTTTCTTT. It encodes CASKSGAGSTEAFF.